Below, 27 T cell receptor beta chains from the same sample are listed, as sequenced in a study of blood T cell repertoires in COVID-19. The repertoire was sequenced with immunoSEQ multiplex PCR; TCRdb's copy has only in-frame clones and lacks some. The sample includes 95,000 to 150,000 clones, 85% seen only once; the top ten take around 27%. What was sequenced was peripheral blood. The receptors here all came from an elderly woman with acute or convalescent COVID-19.

J is TRBJ1-2 and V is TRBV6-5, with D unclear. CDR3 size: 12 residues. The germline V gene has CDR1 MNHEY and CDR2 SVGAGI. The V end was cut by 6 bases, the J end by 0 bases, with 5 bases between. CDR3 protein: CASRGTNYGYTF. CDR3 DNA: TGTGCCAGCAGGGGCACTAACTATGGCTACACCTTC.

The CDR3 DNA follows: TGTGCCAGCTCACCAAGTCGGCAGGGCGAGCAGTACGTC. It codes for CASSPSRQGEQYV. The chain combines TRBV18 with TRBJ2-7; TRBD1 is a possible D gene (5 bases). The CDR3 consists of 13 residues. Germline V gene data show CDR1 as KGHSH and CDR2 as LQKENI. V shed 2 bases and J shed 6 bases, with 11 bases lying between them.

The chain recombines TRBV5-8 with TRBJ2-2; D possibly corresponds to TRBD2 (7 bases). Deletions cut 1 base from V and 4 bases from J, with 14 bases between. Per the germline V gene, CDR1 is SGHTS and CDR2 is YDEGEE. The CDR3 extends over 16 amino acids. The CDR3 DNA reads as TGTGCCAGCAGCTTGTGGGCGGGGGCCAGCACCGGGGAGCTGTTTTTT. It specifies CASSLWAGASTGELFF.

V gene TRBV28 combines with J gene TRBJ1-5; 8 positions agree with TRBD1. V shed 5 bases and J 7 bases; nucleotides not matched to a gene: 10. Germline V CDR1 and CDR2: MDHEN, SYDVKM. The CDR3 has 15 amino acids. The CDR3 here is CASSGTGDRRQPQHF. For the CDR3, the DNA is TGTGCCAGCAGTGGAACCGGGGACAGGCGGCAGCCCCAGCATTTT.

The CDR3 bases are TGTGCCAGCAGTTACGAGAGTTTGGGGGGATACGAGCAGTACTTC. It encodes CASSYESLGGYEQYF. The chain couples TRBV6-5 to TRBJ2-7, with D possibly being TRBD2 (6 bases). Between the trimmed V and J ends, which lost 2 bases and 4 bases, there was a span of 15 bases. The CDR3 is 15 amino acids. From germline, CDR1 is MNHEY and CDR2 SVGAGI.

The chain has TRBV6-5 and TRBJ1-5; possible D gene TRBD1, 6 bases. Germline-derived CDR1 and CDR2 are MNHEY and SVGAGI. The CDR3 has 14 amino acids. V dropped 7 bases and J dropped 5 bases, with 15 bases sitting between them. CDR3 region: CASNGRDTYQPQHF. CDR3 DNA sequence: TGTGCCAGCAATGGAAGGGACACCTATCAGCCCCAGCATTTT.

The rearrangement links TRBV28 to TRBJ2-1; TRBD2 might be the D (6 bases). The V end was cut by 5 bases, the J end by 5 bases, with 16 bases between. Germline V gives CDR1 MDHEN, CDR2 SYDVKM. The CDR3 runs to 15 residues. In DNA, the CDR3 is TGTGCCAGCAGTCCCCCCAAAGGAGGGAACAATGAGCAGTTCTTC. Translation gives CASSPPKGGNNEQFF.

The chain couples TRBV15 to TRBJ1-5; TRBD1 aligns across 7 bases. J lost 1 base, V lost 0 bases, and 3 bases had no gene match. CDR1 is LNHNV and CDR2 is YYDKDF in the germline V gene (reference sequence). This CDR3 comprises 16 residues. The CDR3 protein is CATSREGTVSNQPQHF. As DNA, the CDR3 is TGTGCCACCAGCAGAGAAGGGACAGTCAGCAATCAGCCCCAGCATTTT.

This clone was observed a few times. One end of the junction varies from germline; a read error may be responsible. This sequence joins TRBV5-4 and TRBJ2-5; 12 bases align to TRBD2. Germline CDR1 is SGHNT and CDR2 is YYREEE (reference sequence). CDR3 length: 13 residues. In nucleotides, the CDR3 is TGTGCCAGCAGCTTACCTCTAGCGGGGGGGCCGAACTTC. Protein: CASSLPLAGGPNF. Based on the CDR3 plus reference TRBV5-4 and TRBJ2-5, the full variable domain is ETGVTQSPTHLIKTRGQQVTLRCSSQSGHNTVSWYQQALGQGPQFIFQYYREEENGRGNFPPRFSGLQFPNYSSELNVNALELDDSALYLCASSLPLAGGPNFGPGTRLLVL.

The CDR3 is CASMPSSGNTIYF. CDR3 bases: TGTGCCAGCATGCCGAGCTCTGGAAACACCATATATTTT. This chain joins TRBV7-9 and TRBJ1-3; unclear D gene. This CDR3 region has 13 residues. Trimming took off 7 bases at V and 0 bases at J, with 7 bases between the two ends. Germline V lookup: CDR1 SEHNR, CDR2 FQNEAQ (reference sequence).

The rearrangement links TRBV9 to TRBJ1-6, with 7 positions matching TRBD1. V lost 5 bases, J lost 7 bases, and 9 bases stayed unmatched. The CDR3 is made up of 15 amino acids. The germline gives CDR1 SGDLS, CDR2 YYNGEE. The CDR3 bases are TGTGCCAGCAGGGGGACCGGGACAGAGAATTCACCCCTCCACTTT. It codes for CASRGTGTENSPLHF.

The V and J genes are TRBV25-1 and TRBJ1-1, with TRBD1 matching 8 bases. This CDR3 contains 17 residues. V lost 5 bases and J lost 5; bases outside the gene matches: 16. CDR1 and CDR2 (germline): MGHDK, SYGVNS. CDR3 loop: CASSTRLQRTGSTEAFF. In nucleotides, the CDR3 is TGTGCCAGCAGTACCCGCCTCCAAAGGACAGGGAGTACTGAAGCTTTCTTT. Full variable domain (missing parts from reference TRBV25-1 and TRBJ1-1): EADIYQTPRYLVIGTGKKITLECSQTMGHDKMYWYQQDPGMELHLIHYSYGVNSTEKGDLSSESTVSRIRTEHFPLTLESARPSHTSQYLCASSTRLQRTGSTEAFFGQGTRLTVV.

The V and J genes are TRBV5-1 and TRBJ1-1, with D possibly being TRBD1 (5 bases). The ends were cut back, 5 bases at V and 1 base at J, with 12 bases in the middle. The CDR3 totals 14 residues. CDR1 SGHRS and CDR2 YFSETQ come from the germline V gene. The CDR3: CASSFSTGNTEAFF. CDR3 DNA sequence: TGCGCCAGCAGTTTTTCCACAGGGAACACTGAAGCTTTCTTT.

The genes are TRBV5-6 and TRBJ1-6; 11 nucleotides match TRBD1. The V gene's germline CDR1 is SGHDT and CDR2 YYEEEE. The V and J ends lost 5 bases and 9 bases, in that order; junction bases with no gene match: 7. The CDR3 totals 15 residues. This chain's CDR3 is CASRSGQGATSPLHF. The CDR3 region has the DNA TGTGCCAGCAGAAGTGGACAGGGGGCAACTTCACCCCTCCACTTT.

The chain uses TRBV11-3 and TRBJ2-7; no clear D. In germline, CDR1 is SGHNT, CDR2 YENEEA. Trimming removed 2 bases at V and 2 bases at J, with 10 bases between. CDR3 length: 14 residues. The CDR3 spells CASSLSQTTYEQYF. The CDR3 nucleotides are TGTGCCAGCAGCTTATCACAAACTACCTACGAGCAGTACTTC.

The chain links TRBV12-3 or TRBV12-4 to TRBJ1-6; D not certain. Between the trimmed V and J ends, which lost 5 bases and 10 bases, there was a span of 12 bases. CDR3 length equals 13 residues. The CDR3 DNA reads TGTGCCAGCAGTCTTGGCAAATCGTCACCCCTCCACTTT. This gives the protein CASSLGKSSPLHF.

This chain connects TRBV3-1 (or the pseudogene TRBV3-2) to TRBJ2-2; D is possibly TRBD2 (5 bases). CDR1 is LGHDT, CDR2 YNNKEL, per germline (reference sequence). The germline V and J ends were trimmed by 1 base and 7 bases, with 10 bases remaining between them. The CDR3 totals 14 residues. The CDR3 DNA reads as TGTGCCAGCAGCCAAGCACGGGGAAGCGGGGAGCTGTTTTTT. Translated, it gives CASSQARGSGELFF.

The V gene is TRBV4-3, the J gene TRBJ1-2; possible D gene TRBD1, 6 bases. The CDR3 consists of 15 residues. V was pared by 0 bases and J by 7 bases, with 15 bases between. Looked up from germline, CDR1 is LGHNA and CDR2 is YSLEER. This CDR3 is CASSQETRGQRGYTF. CDR3 DNA: TGCGCCAGCAGCCAAGAGACCAGGGGCCAACGTGGCTACACCTTC.

This chain links TRBV3-1 (or the pseudogene TRBV3-2) with TRBJ1-1; no firm D call. Between the trimmed V and J ends, which lost 2 bases and 1 base, there was a span of 14 bases. Germline V lookup: CDR1 LGHDT, CDR2 YNNKEL (reference sequence). The CDR3 length is 16 residues. CDR3 DNA: TGTGCCAGCAGCCAACGGGGAAGTAGAAAGAACACTGAAGCTTTCTTT. Translating it yields CASSQRGSRKNTEAFF.

The J gene is TRBJ1-2, the V gene TRBV7-2; tentative D call: TRBD1 (6 bases). Trimming left V 6 bases short and J 6 bases short, with 11 bases between. The CDR3 is made up of 12 amino acids. Germline CDR1 and CDR2: SGHTA and FQGNSA. CDR3 protein: CASSRQADGYTF. The CDR3 nucleotides read TGTGCCAGCAGTCGACAGGCGGATGGCTACACCTTC.

The rearrangement links TRBV7-7 to TRBJ2-5; TRBD2 agrees at 8 bases. Germline CDR1 and CDR2: SSHAT and FNYEAQ (reference sequence). The CDR3 runs 15 residues. Losses at the gene ends were 5 bases for V and 5 bases for J; bases not matched to a gene: 10. Here the CDR3 DNA reads TGTGCCAGCAGCACCACCGGGACTAGGGGGGAGACCCAGTACTTC. Its protein is CASSTTGTRGETQYF.

The genes are TRBV12-3 or TRBV12-4 and TRBJ1-6; TRBD1 is a possible D gene (6 bases). CDR3 length: 13 residues. The ends were cut back, 5 bases at V and 7 bases at J, with 9 bases in the middle. CDR3 nucleotides: TGTGCCAGCAGTCGGGACACCAATTCACCCCTCCACTTT. It yields the protein CASSRDTNSPLHF.

The V call is TRBV4-1, the J call TRBJ2-2; TRBD1 aligns across 9 bases. Germline V gene lookup returns CDR1 MGHRA and CDR2 YSYEKL. V shed 8 bases, J shed 3 bases, and the junction held 7 bases outside the gene matches. The CDR3 extends over 15 amino acids. This CDR3 reads CASGHRGRDTGELFF. CDR3 DNA sequence: TGCGCCAGCGGACACAGGGGGCGGGACACCGGGGAGCTGTTTTTT.

The chain combines TRBV6-1 with TRBJ1-5; D not certain. Germline assignment: CDR1 MNHNS and CDR2 SASEGT. Between the trimmed V and J ends, which lost 3 bases and 7 bases, there was a span of 13 bases. This CDR3 comprises 14 residues. The CDR3 DNA follows: TGTGCCAGCAGTGAGCACCCCCGCGCGCAGCCCCAGCATTTT. Protein: CASSEHPRAQPQHF.

The V and J genes are TRBV7-8 and TRBJ1-1; 8 nucleotides agree with TRBD1. The CDR3 sequence is 14 residues long. The germline gives CDR1 SGHVS, CDR2 FQNEAQ. The V and J ends lost 6 bases and 4 bases, in that order; junction bases with no gene match: 7. The DNA of the CDR3 is TGTGCCAGCAGTCCCTCTACAGGGGGCACTGAAGCTTTCTTT. This gives the protein CASSPSTGGTEAFF.

V and J are TRBV6-6 and TRBJ2-4, with TRBD1 matching 9 bases. Germline lookup yields CDR1 MNHNY and CDR2 SVGAGI (reference sequence). This CDR3 spans 13 amino acids. The junction had 5 bases not matched to a gene; V was cut back by 7 bases and J by 7 bases. The CDR3 DNA reads as TGTGCCAGCACCACAGGGGGCCTGAACATTCAGTACTTC. Amino acid sequence: CASTTGGLNIQYF.

The genes are TRBV5-1 and TRBJ1-1; no clear D gene. V was shortened by 0 bases and J by 3 bases, with 12 bases between the two germline ends. CDR3 length: 15 residues. The V gene's germline CDR1 is SGHRS and CDR2 YFSETQ. The chain's CDR3 is CASSLDFQRDTEAFF. In DNA form, the CDR3 reads TGCGCCAGCAGCTTGGACTTCCAACGGGACACTGAAGCTTTCTTT.